This note documents a single T cell receptor (beta chain) sequence. This CDR3 comprises 14 residues. Germline V gene sequence: CDR1 WNHNN, CDR2 SYGVQD (reference sequence). J was trimmed by 3 bases and V by 3 bases; bases with no gene match: 2. Original handling: Researchers report that nucleated cell counts were estimated from reference gene primer amplification. Clones were sequenced by immunoSEQ multiplex PCR, and TCRdb holds only the in-frame ones, with some missing. V and J calls and clone size follow that table, whereas D and trimming were derived from the DNA. Seen here are 270,000 or so clones, approximately 86% observed once, and the top ten hold about 8.6%. This entry comes from a study of blood T cell repertoires in COVID-19. For the study at large: Samples taken during acute and convalescent COVID-19 were collected in the United States, Italy and Spain. PBMCs, B-cell-depleted T cells, or T cells provided the cDNA or gDNA that made up the material.

The clonotype was recovered from a man aged 35 to 55 with active or convalescent COVID-19. Sequences were obtained from peripheral blood. The chain recombines TRBV10-1 with TRBJ2-3; 8 positions match TRBD1. CDR3 protein: CASSDNRGTDTQYF. The CDR3 DNA sequence: TGCGCCAGCAGTGACAACAGGGGGACAGATACGCAGTATTTT.